A selection of T cell receptor beta chains follows, all from one sample in a study of T cell repertoires in cytomegalovirus infection. Their antigens remain unidentified. TCRdb analysed the reads with MiXCR anew, one entry per CDR3 protein. Among 350,000 to 400,000 distinct CDR3 sequences, about 35% were seen once, and the ten largest hold approximately 15%. The sample was cultured PBMCs, taken from culture after CMV antigen stimulation. The receptor source for this set is a human donor in good health (CMV status not recorded). Some clones in this sample may be carry-over from other donors' samples. The CDR3 runs from the conserved cysteine through the conserved F or W. Each record gives: J gene, clone size, V gene, D gene, CDR3 protein, CDR3 DNA. D genes are given only for firm matches. Clone size is stated in some rows and not others, as once, few, many or a class when expanded.

TRBJ1-3,few,TRBV27,TRBD1,CASSPRDRGYTIYF,TGTGCCAGCAGTCCCCGGGACAGGGGTTACACCATATATTTT
TRBJ1-1,few,TRBV6-5,TRBD1,CASSLRSDRGFEAFF,TGTGCCAGCAGTTTGAGGTCGGACAGGGGCTTTGAAGCTTTCTTT
TRBJ1-1,few,TRBV7-8,NA,CASSTGVRAFF,TGTGCCAGCAGCACGGGGGTACGGGCTTTCTTT
TRBJ2-7,many,TRBV7-2,NA,CASSLAEGPYEQYF,TGTGCCAGCAGCTTAGCCGAGGGACCCTACGAGCAGTACTTC
TRBJ2-3,NA,TRBV5-3,TRBD1,CASSFGTVGEDTQYF,TGTGCCAGCAGCTTTGGGACAGTAGGGGAAGATACGCAGTATTTT
TRBJ1-1,few,TRBV2,TRBD1,CASRTGWTEAFF,TGTGCCAGCAGGACAGGGTGGACTGAAGCTTTCTTT
TRBJ2-2,NA,TRBV15,TRBD2,CATSRELAGVLGESGELFF,TGTGCCACCAGCAGAGAGCTAGCGGGAGTCTTAGGGGAGTCCGGGGAGCTGTTTTTT
TRBJ2-1,NA,TRBV6-2/TRBV6-3,NA,CASSYLAGNWDNEQFF,TGTGCCAGCAGTTACCTTGCGGGAAATTGGGACAATGAGCAGTTCTTC
TRBJ1-2,few,TRBV12-3/TRBV12-4,NA,CASRRDGRPLYGYTF,TGTGCCAGCAGGCGAGACGGGAGACCACTCTATGGCTACACCTTC
TRBJ2-1,few,TRBV28,NA,CASSLEGNLFF,TGTGCCAGCAGTTTGGAAGGTAACCTGTTCTTC
TRBJ2-1,NA,TRBV10-3,TRBD2,CAISELASGSVNEQFF,TGTGCCATCAGTGAATTGGCTAGCGGGAGTGTAAATGAGCAGTTCTTC
TRBJ1-4,few,TRBV7-8,TRBD1,CASSSGTAPNEKLFF,TGTGCCAGCAGCTCCGGGACAGCCCCTAATGAAAAACTGTTTTTT
TRBJ2-3,NA,TRBV9,NA,CASSAGQAEGTDTQYF,TGTGCCAGCAGCGCTGGCCAAGCGGAGGGCACAGATACGCAGTATTTT
TRBJ2-1,few,TRBV7-9,NA,CASSPSDRDEQFF,TGTGCCAGCAGCCCTTCAGATAGGGATGAGCAGTTCTTC
TRBJ1-5,few,TRBV19,TRBD1,CASSPLRRQGGGNQPQHF,TGTGCCAGTAGTCCATTAAGAAGGCAGGGGGGAGGCAATCAGCCCCAGCATTTT
TRBJ2-7,NA,TRBV7-8,TRBD2,CASSLQAGEGYEQYF,TGTGCCAGCAGCCTACAAGCGGGAGAGGGGTACGAGCAGTACTTC
TRBJ2-5,NA,TRBV12-3/TRBV12-4,TRBD2,CASRLAGGQTQYF,TGTGCCAGCAGACTAGCGGGAGGGCAGACCCAGTACTTC
TRBJ1-2,NA,TRBV7-9,NA,CASSLARGSDQGYTF,TGTGCCAGCAGCTTAGCGCGAGGGTCGGATCAAGGCTACACCTTC
TRBJ2-5,NA,TRBV19,TRBD1,CASSHTTGRETQYF,TGTGCCAGTAGCCACACGACAGGGCGGGAGACCCAGTACTTC
TRBJ2-3,NA,TRBV2,NA,CASFRGTDTQYF,TGTGCCAGCTTCCGGGGGACAGATACGCAGTATTTT
TRBJ2-2,NA,TRBV12-3/TRBV12-4,NA,CASSLVREKIWDSSRPVGELFF,TGTGCCAGCAGTTTAGTCCGCGAAAAGATTTGGGACTCGAGTCGTCCGGTCGGGGAGCTGTTTTTT
TRBJ1-1,few,TRBV6-5,NA,CASSYSIRGGGMNTEAFF,TGTGCCAGCAGTTACTCGATAAGGGGAGGGGGGATGAACACTGAAGCTTTCTTT
TRBJ2-1,NA,TRBV5-6,NA,CASRRSTNEQFF,TGTGCCAGCAGGAGATCTACTAATGAGCAGTTCTTC
TRBJ2-3,many,TRBV7-3,TRBD2,CASSSYGGRAGDTQYF,TGTGCCAGCAGCTCATACGGCGGGAGGGCCGGCGATACGCAGTATTTT
TRBJ1-2,NA,TRBV4-1,NA,CASSQESYGGTKRGYGYTF,TGCGCCAGCAGCCAAGAATCTTACGGTGGAACTAAAAGGGGCTATGGCTACACCTTC
TRBJ1-5,NA,TRBV7-2,NA,CASSGGLSNQPQHF,TGTGCCAGCAGTGGCGGGCTTAGCAATCAGCCCCAGCATTTT
TRBJ2-4,NA,TRBV28,NA,CASSAGGAKNIQYF,TGTGCCAGCAGTGCTGGCGGGGCCAAAAACATTCAGTACTTC